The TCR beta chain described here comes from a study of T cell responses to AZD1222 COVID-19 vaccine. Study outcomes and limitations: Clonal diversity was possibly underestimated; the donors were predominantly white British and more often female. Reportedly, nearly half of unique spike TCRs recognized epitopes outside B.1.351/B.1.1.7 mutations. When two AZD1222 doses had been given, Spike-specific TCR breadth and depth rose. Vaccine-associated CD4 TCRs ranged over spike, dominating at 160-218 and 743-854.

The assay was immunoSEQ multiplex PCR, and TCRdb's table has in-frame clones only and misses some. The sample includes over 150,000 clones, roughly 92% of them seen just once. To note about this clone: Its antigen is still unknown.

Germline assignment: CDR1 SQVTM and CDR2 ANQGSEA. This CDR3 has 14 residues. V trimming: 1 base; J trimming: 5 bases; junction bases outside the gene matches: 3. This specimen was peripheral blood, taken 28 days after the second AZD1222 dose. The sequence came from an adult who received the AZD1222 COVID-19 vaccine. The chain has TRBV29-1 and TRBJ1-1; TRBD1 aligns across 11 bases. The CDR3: CSVEVGTGGTEAFF. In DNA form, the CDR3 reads TGCAGCGTTGAAGTGGGGACAGGGGGGACTGAAGCTTTCTTT.